These T cell receptor beta chains were read from a single sample in a study of blood T cell repertoires in COVID-19. Clones were sequenced by immunoSEQ multiplex PCR, and TCRdb holds only the in-frame ones, with some missing. The sample records over 95,000 clones, over 65% being singletons. Sequencing was performed on peripheral blood. All receptors derive from a woman aged 40 to 50 with acute or convalescent COVID-19. Both conserved end residues are part of each CDR3. A D gene is named only where the DNA matches it firmly. Clone size is not always given. Where it is, it says once, few, many or a class for expanded clones.

TRBJ1-1	-	once	TRBV5-5	CASSLLLPNAEAFF	TGTGCCAGCAGCTTGCTACTTCCGAACGCTGAAGCTTTCTTT
TRBJ2-1	-	-	TRBV7-2	CASSLLAPGEQFF	TGTGCCAGCAGCTTACTAGCGCCGGGTGAGCAGTTCTTC
TRBJ2-2	TRBD1	-	TRBV5-1	CASSSDRVTGELFF	TGCGCCAGCAGCTCGGACAGGGTTACCGGGGAGCTGTTTTTT
TRBJ1-1	-	-	TRBV9	CASSVDFRIGSRTEAFF	TGTGCCAGCAGCGTAGACTTCAGGATAGGGAGCCGCACTGAAGCTTTCTTT
TRBJ1-5	TRBD1	few	TRBV7-2	CASSLPDRGLSNQPQHF	TGTGCCAGCAGCCTCCCGGACAGGGGGCTAAGCAATCAGCCCCAGCATTTT
TRBJ2-1	TRBD1	-	TRBV5-1	CASSPDREWTFF	TGCGCCAGCAGCCCGGACAGGGAATGGACGTTCTTC
TRBJ2-3	TRBD2	-	TRBV7-2	CASSFSSGARNTQYF	TGTGCCAGCAGCTTCTCTAGCGGGGCACGAAATACGCAGTATTTT
TRBJ2-7	-	-	TRBV5-1	CASSASGSSYEQYF	TGCGCCAGCAGCGCTAGTGGGAGCTCCTACGAGCAGTACTTC
TRBJ2-7	TRBD1	-	TRBV5-1	CASSLGQGTFSEQYF	TGCGCCAGCAGCTTGGGACAGGGGACCTTTAGCGAGCAGTACTTC
TRBJ1-4	-	-	TRBV6-2/TRBV6-3	CASSYRGTTNEKLFF	TGTGCCAGCAGTTATCGGGGAACAACTAATGAAAAACTGTTTTTT
TRBJ2-7	-	-	TRBV11-1	CASSLAPLAGPYEQYF	TGTGCCAGCAGCTTAGCGCCGTTAGCTGGCCCCTACGAGCAGTACTTC
TRBJ1-2	TRBD1	-	TRBV7-9	CASSLDTGGLSGYTF	TGTGCCAGCAGCTTAGATACAGGGGGCTTGAGTGGCTACACCTTC
TRBJ1-2	-	-	TRBV7-9	CASSFSSGVQGPGYTF	TGTGCCAGCAGCTTTTCGTCCGGGGTCCAGGGGCCTGGCTACACCTTC
TRBJ2-7	-	-	TRBV18	CASSTQGSSYEQYF	TGTGCCAGCTCAACTCAGGGGAGCTCCTACGAGCAGTACTTC
TRBJ2-3	TRBD2	-	TRBV10-3	CAISTSGGSTDTQYF	TGTGCCATCAGTACTAGCGGGGGAAGCACAGATACGCAGTATTTT
TRBJ1-4	-	-	TRBV12-3/TRBV12-4	CASSFASVPPLFF	TGTGCCAGCAGTTTCGCTTCGGTTCCACCACTGTTTTTT
TRBJ2-1	TRBD2	once	TRBV24-1	CATSDNSGGSSYNEQFF	TGTGCCACCAGTGACAATAGCGGGGGGAGCTCCTACAATGAGCAGTTCTTC
TRBJ1-5	-	once	TRBV7-2	CASSLSVVSDYQPQHF	TGTGCCAGCAGCTTAAGCGTAGTGTCGGACTATCAGCCCCAGCATTTT
TRBJ1-1	TRBD1	-	TRBV24-1	CATRMGRTGQGIGTEAFF	TGTGCCACCAGGATGGGTCGGACGGGACAGGGTATTGGTACTGAAGCTTTCTTT
TRBJ1-1	TRBD1	-	TRBV5-1	CASSRTGDTEAFF	TGCGCCAGCAGCCGGACAGGGGACACTGAAGCTTTCTTT
TRBJ2-7	TRBD2	-	TRBV5-1	CASSLGLAGLQYF	TGCGCCAGCAGCTTGGGCCTAGCGGGTTTGCAGTACTTC
TRBJ1-3	TRBD1	-	TRBV3-1/TRBV3-2	CASSIGGSGNTIYF	TGTGCCAGCAGCATAGGGGGCTCAGGAAACACCATATATTTT
TRBJ1-1	-	-	TRBV18	CASSPSGVSEAFF	TGTGCCAGCTCACCGTCAGGGGTATCTGAAGCTTTCTTT
TRBJ2-3	-	-	TRBV7-9	CASSLTSIVTDTQYF	TGTGCCAGCAGCCTAACTAGCATCGTAACAGATACGCAGTATTTT
TRBJ2-3	-	-	TRBV30	CAWSSPLSTTDTQYF	TGTGCCTGGAGTAGTCCCCTCTCTACCACAGATACGCAGTATTTT
TRBJ2-7	TRBD1	-	TRBV5-4	CASSRDSLYEQYF	TGTGCCAGCAGTCGGGACAGCCTCTACGAGCAGTACTTC
TRBJ1-2	-	-	TRBV5-6	CASSLGGLGYTF	TGTGCCAGCAGCCTGGGGGGGCTTGGCTACACCTTC
TRBJ2-7	-	-	TRBV19	CASSALGTRGYEQYF	TGTGCCAGTAGTGCCCTCGGGACAAGGGGCTACGAGCAGTACTTC
TRBJ2-3	-	-	TRBV5-1	CASSSGEITDTQYF	TGCGCCAGCAGCTCTGGGGAGATCACAGATACGCAGTATTTT